The clone carrying this TCR beta chain came up many times. This entry is derived from a study of T cells in Graves' hyperthyroidism and ophthalmopathy. Trimming took off 8 bases at V and 3 bases at J, with 16 bases between the two ends. The germline V gene has CDR1 MDHEN and CDR2 SYDVKM. The CDR3 runs to 14 residues. The patients, who ranged from 18 to 65 in age, presented with newly diagnosed hyperthyroidism lasting under 2 months. TCR beta CDR3 regions were amplified from RNA transcripts. The HTBI primer set was used in a first-round RT-PCR of the TCR CDR3. Each CDR3 protein is one row after TCRdb ran MiXCR on the multiplex PCR reads. The table includes around 240,000 distinct CDR3 sequences, roughly 15% detected once.

The chain links TRBV28 to TRBJ1-1; no definite D call. This clonotype was sampled from a woman aged 40 to 49 with Graves' hyperthyroidism that later progressed to Graves' ophthalmopathy. Sequences were obtained from blood. The chain's CDR3 is CASVPRPGYTEAFF. The CDR3 bases are TGTGCCAGCGTCCCTCGTCCGGGATACACTGAAGCTTTCTTT.